The rows below give T cell receptor beta chains drawn from one sample of a study of T cells in tuberculosis. TCRdb's table, derived via immunoSEQ multiplex PCR, lists solely in-frame clones and lacks some. The table records 33,000 or so clones, nearly 95% of them present only once. The specimen sequenced was PBMCs. The receptors stem from a donor aged 5-35 years with latent tuberculosis or without tuberculosis infection. The CDR3 runs from the conserved cysteine through the conserved F or W. The D gene is left open where the match is weak. Clone size, where shown, is once, few, many, or a class for clones that have expanded.

J gene,CDR3 length,clone size,D gene,V gene,CDR3 DNA,CDR3 protein
TRBJ1-5,15,NA,TRBD1,TRBV4-2,TGTGCCAGCAGCCAACCCGGACAGGACGGTCAGCCCCAGCATTTT,CASSQPGQDGQPQHF
TRBJ2-5,14,NA,TRBD2,TRBV4-1,TGCGCCAGCAGCCAAGAACTAGCGGGAGAGACCCAGTACTTC,CASSQELAGETQYF
TRBJ2-3,15,NA,TRBD1,TRBV5-1,TGCGCCAGCAGCTGGACAGGTACCACCACAGATACGCAGTATTTT,CASSWTGTTTDTQYF
TRBJ2-7,15,NA,TRBD1,TRBV2,TGTGCCAGCAGCGGTGGGGGACAGGCCCCTCACGAGCAGTACTTC,CASSGGGQAPHEQYF
TRBJ2-7,16,NA,NA,TRBV4-1,TGCGCCAGCAGCCCCGAAACAGGGACCGCGAACTACGAGCAGTACTTC,CASSPETGTANYEQYF
TRBJ2-7,15,NA,NA,TRBV5-1,TGCGCCAGCAGCAGGGACGGGACTTCAACCTACGAGCAGTACTTC,CASSRDGTSTYEQYF
TRBJ2-3,14,NA,NA,TRBV6-5,TGTGCCAGCAGTTCCTTTGGAAGGGGAGATACGCAGTATTTT,CASSSFGRGDTQYF
TRBJ1-6,13,NA,NA,TRBV7-6,TGTGCCAGCAGCCCCCGGGTGGAGTCACCCCTCCACTTT,CASSPRVESPLHF
TRBJ1-2,15,NA,NA,TRBV7-2,TGTGCCAGCAGCAATACTACAGGAATTAGTAATGGCTACACCTTC,CASSNTTGISNGYTF
TRBJ1-1,16,once,NA,TRBV6-5,TGTGCCAGCAGTTTACTTTCCCCAGGGATGAACACTGAAGCTTTCTTT,CASSLLSPGMNTEAFF
TRBJ1-6,11,NA,NA,TRBV5-5,TGTGCCAGCAGCCGCGATTCACCCCTCCACTTT,CASSRDSPLHF
TRBJ1-3,14,NA,NA,TRBV9,TGTGCCAGCAGCGTCGGTTCCTCTGGAAACACCATATATTTT,CASSVGSSGNTIYF
TRBJ2-7,15,few,TRBD2,TRBV11-1,TGTGCCAGCAGTTCCCGGACTAGCGGGGGCTACGAGCAGTACTTC,CASSSRTSGGYEQYF
TRBJ1-1,12,NA,NA,TRBV6-1,TGTGCCAGCAGTGAATCTGTTACTGAAGCTTTCTTT,CASSESVTEAFF
TRBJ1-3,15,NA,NA,TRBV7-2,TGTGCCAGCAGCTTACGGCCAGGGTCTGGAAACACCATATATTTT,CASSLRPGSGNTIYF
TRBJ1-6,17,NA,NA,TRBV11-2,TGTGCCAGCAGCTTGGGGCTGGGTAGCTCCTATAATTCACCCCTCCACTTT,CASSLGLGSSYNSPLHF
TRBJ1-3,16,NA,NA,TRBV6-6,TGTGCCAGCAGTTACTCTCGGGGAGCCGGAGGAAACACCATATATTTT,CASSYSRGAGGNTIYF
TRBJ2-2,15,NA,NA,TRBV11-3,TGTGCCAGCAGCCCGACTGCAGGGGACACCGGGGAGCTGTTTTTT,CASSPTAGDTGELFF
TRBJ1-1,12,once,NA,TRBV29-1,TGCAGCGTTGACAGGGTGAACACTGAAGCTTTCTTT,CSVDRVNTEAFF
TRBJ2-2,17,NA,TRBD1,TRBV5-1,TGCGCCAGCAGCTTTTATACAGGGGACGGGAACACCGGGGAGCTGTTTTTT,CASSFYTGDGNTGELFF
TRBJ1-1,12,NA,NA,TRBV5-4,TGTGCCAGCAGCGTGGACAGAAACGAAGCTTTCTTT,CASSVDRNEAFF
TRBJ1-1,14,NA,TRBD1,TRBV6-5,TGTGCCAGCAGTTACGGACAGGGGGTTACTGAAGCTTTCTTT,CASSYGQGVTEAFF
TRBJ2-7,13,NA,NA,TRBV19,TGTGCCAGTAGTTTCTCCCTCTCCTACGAGCAGTACTTC,CASSFSLSYEQYF
TRBJ1-2,15,NA,NA,TRBV6-1,TGTGCCAGCACCGAACTACAGGGTAGAGGGTATCGCTACACCTTC,CASTELQGRGYRYTF
TRBJ2-7,15,NA,TRBD1,TRBV5-6,TGTGCCAGCAGCTCGACCGGGACAGGGGCCTACGAGCAGTACTTC,CASSSTGTGAYEQYF
TRBJ1-2,17,NA,TRBD1,TRBV18,TGTGCCAGCTCACAAGGAACAGGGGGGCAGTTCCCTCTTAGCTACACCTTC,CASSQGTGGQFPLSYTF
TRBJ1-2,14,NA,NA,TRBV7-6,TGTGCCAGCAGCTTAGGGACAGTCAACTATGGCTACACCTTC,CASSLGTVNYGYTF
TRBJ1-4,17,NA,NA,TRBV7-8,TGTGCCAGCAGCTTCCGCCCAAACAGTGCAACTAATGAAAAACTGTTTTTT,CASSFRPNSATNEKLFF
TRBJ1-2,15,NA,TRBD1,TRBV7-2,TGTGCCAGCAGCTTAGTGGGGACAGGGGTCTATGGCTACACCTTC,CASSLVGTGVYGYTF
TRBJ2-6,17,NA,TRBD1,TRBV30,TGTGCCTGGACGCCGGACAGGGGAATCTCTGGGGCCAACGTCCTGACTTTC,CAWTPDRGISGANVLTF
TRBJ1-1,17,NA,TRBD1,TRBV27,TGTGCCAGCACATTGGCAACCGGGACAGGGTTTCACACTGAAGCTTTCTTT,CASTLATGTGFHTEAFF
TRBJ2-7,15,few,NA,TRBV4-2,TGTGCCAGCAGCCATGGCGACAGCCGTTCCTACGAGCAGTACTTC,CASSHGDSRSYEQYF
TRBJ1-1,18,NA,TRBD1,TRBV5-1,TGCGCCAGCAGCCCAGGGACAGGGGGAATTATCATGAACACTGAAGCTTTCTTT,CASSPGTGGIIMNTEAFF
TRBJ2-1,16,NA,NA,TRBV9,TGTGCCAGCAGCGTAGCTACGAGGGGGGGCCTCAATGAGCAGTTCTTC,CASSVATRGGLNEQFF
TRBJ2-1,15,NA,NA,TRBV28,TGTGCCAGCAGTTTAACCGACTACACGTACAATGAGCAGTTCTTC,CASSLTDYTYNEQFF
TRBJ1-2,14,NA,NA,TRBV5-4,TGTGCCAGCAGCTTGGCCCGGGAGAACTATGGCTACACCTTC,CASSLARENYGYTF
TRBJ2-7,14,NA,NA,TRBV19,TGTGCCAGTAGTATTGATGACTTAACCTACGAGCAGTACTTC,CASSIDDLTYEQYF
TRBJ2-7,16,NA,NA,TRBV5-4,TGTGCCAGCAGCTTGGGTCCTGGGGGCGCCAGTCACGAGCAGTACTTC,CASSLGPGGASHEQYF
TRBJ1-2,16,few,NA,TRBV19,TGTGCCAGTACCAAAAAGGCCCAGGGGCGCGCCTATGGCTACACCTTC,CASTKKAQGRAYGYTF
TRBJ1-2,14,NA,NA,TRBV6-4,TGTGCCAGCAGTGACGGGGCAGGGTCGGACGGCTACACCTTC,CASSDGAGSDGYTF
TRBJ1-2,14,NA,NA,TRBV2,TGTGCCAGCAGTGCACAAGAAGGGGGATATGGCTACACCTTC,CASSAQEGGYGYTF
TRBJ1-2,13,NA,NA,TRBV5-1,TGCGCCAGCAGCTTGCACGGGTTCTATGGCTACACCTTC,CASSLHGFYGYTF
TRBJ1-4,17,NA,TRBD1,TRBV5-4,TGTGCCAGCAGCTCCTCCGGGACAGGGGGCACGGGTGAAAAACTGTTTTTT,CASSSSGTGGTGEKLFF
TRBJ1-2,17,NA,TRBD1,TRBV4-3,TGCGCCAGCAGCCAAGATTTAAGGACAGGGAGGATAATTGGCTACACCTTC,CASSQDLRTGRIIGYTF
TRBJ2-3,12,NA,NA,TRBV5-4,TGTGCCAGCAGCTTACTAGCAGATACGCAGTATTTT,CASSLLADTQYF
TRBJ2-7,14,NA,TRBD1,TRBV6-6,TGTGCCAGCAGTCGGGACAGGGGTGGTTACGAGCAGTACTTC,CASSRDRGGYEQYF
TRBJ1-1,14,few,TRBD1,TRBV14,TGTGCCAGCAGCCCCGACAGGGAGAACACTGAAGCTTTCTTT,CASSPDRENTEAFF